The source of this T cell receptor beta chain is a study of blood T cell repertoires in COVID-19. About the research overall: The United States, Italy and Spain were the sources of the acute and convalescent COVID-19 samples. PBMCs, B-cell-depleted T cells, or T cells were the source of the cDNA or gDNA that made up the material.

CDR3 length equals 15 residues. V lost 1 base and J 6 bases, leaving 13 bases between the germline ends. Germline values: CDR1 SNHLY, CDR2 FYNNEI. Participants, about 18 to 100 years old, spanned around 26 US areas. Grouping used clinical history reported by participants in a survey and questionnaire. Method: immunoSEQ multiplex PCR; TCRdb's copy keeps in-frame clones and lacks some. The sample includes 200,000 to 250,000 clones, around 88% of them seen just once. V and J are TRBV2 and TRBJ1-5; the D is unclear. The sequence came from a woman aged 50 to 65 with acute COVID-19. The sequenced sample consisted of PBMCs or T cells enriched from blood (not recorded which). The CDR3 region has the DNA TGTGCCAGCAGTGAAGAAGTCCGGGGAAGTCAGCCCCAGCATTTT. Amino acids: CASSEEVRGSQPQHF.